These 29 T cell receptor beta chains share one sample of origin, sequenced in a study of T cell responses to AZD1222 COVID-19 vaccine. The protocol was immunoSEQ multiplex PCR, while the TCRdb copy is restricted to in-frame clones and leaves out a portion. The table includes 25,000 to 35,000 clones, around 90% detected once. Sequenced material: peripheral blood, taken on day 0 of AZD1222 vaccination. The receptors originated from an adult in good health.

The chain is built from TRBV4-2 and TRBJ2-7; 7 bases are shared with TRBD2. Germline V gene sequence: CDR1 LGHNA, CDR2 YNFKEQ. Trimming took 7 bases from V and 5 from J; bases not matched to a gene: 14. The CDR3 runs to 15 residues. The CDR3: CASKAGLHSPDEQYF. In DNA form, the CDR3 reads TGTGCCAGCAAAGCGGGACTTCACTCCCCCGACGAGCAGTACTTC.

The CDR3 spells CASSLTGTGGSYSNQPQHF. Here the CDR3 DNA reads TGTGCCAGCAGCCTCACCGGGACAGGGGGTTCCTATAGCAATCAGCCCCAGCATTTT. This rearrangement joins TRBV7-2 to TRBJ1-5; 11 bases are shared with TRBD1. Germline CDR1 SGHTA, CDR2 FQGNSA. V lost 5 bases and J lost 0; bases outside the gene matches: 12. The CDR3 sequence is 19 residues long.

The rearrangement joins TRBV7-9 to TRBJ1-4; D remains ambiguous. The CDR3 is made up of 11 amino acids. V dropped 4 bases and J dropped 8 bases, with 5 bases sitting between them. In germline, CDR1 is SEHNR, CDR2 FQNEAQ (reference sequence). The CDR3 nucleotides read TGTGCCAGCAGCTACGGAGAAAAACTGTTTTTT. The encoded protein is CASSYGEKLFF. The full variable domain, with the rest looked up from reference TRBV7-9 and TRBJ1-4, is DTGVSQNPRHKITKRGQNVTFRCDPISEHNRLYWYRQTLGQGPEFLTYFQNEAQLEKSRLLSDRFSAERPKGSFSTLEIQRTEQGDSAMYLCASSYGEKLFFGSGTQLSVL.

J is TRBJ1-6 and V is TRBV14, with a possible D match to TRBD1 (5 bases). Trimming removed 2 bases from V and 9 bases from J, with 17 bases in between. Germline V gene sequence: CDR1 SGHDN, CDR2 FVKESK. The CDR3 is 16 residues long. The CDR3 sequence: CASSQFRGEVISPLHF. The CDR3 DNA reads TGTGCCAGCAGCCAATTCCGAGGGGAAGTGATTTCACCCCTCCACTTT.

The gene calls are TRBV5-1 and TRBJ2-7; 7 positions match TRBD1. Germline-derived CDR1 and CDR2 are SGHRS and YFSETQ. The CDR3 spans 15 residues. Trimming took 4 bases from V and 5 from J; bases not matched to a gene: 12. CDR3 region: CASSIGTDSQDEQYF. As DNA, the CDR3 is TGCGCCAGCAGCATCGGGACAGATTCTCAGGACGAGCAGTACTTC.

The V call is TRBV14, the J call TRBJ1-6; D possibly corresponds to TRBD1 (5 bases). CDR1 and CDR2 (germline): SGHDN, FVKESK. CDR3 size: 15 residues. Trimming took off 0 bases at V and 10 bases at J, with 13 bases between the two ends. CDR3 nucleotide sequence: TGTGCCAGCAGCCAAGATGTGGGGGTGAAATCACCCCTCCACTTT. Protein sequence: CASSQDVGVKSPLHF.

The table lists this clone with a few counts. The CDR3 nucleotides are TGTGCCAGTACCCAACAGGAGAGCTATGGCTACACCTTC. Translating it yields CASTQQESYGYTF. This sequence joins TRBV28 and TRBJ1-2; D perhaps matches TRBD1 (5 bases). This CDR3 spans 13 amino acids. Between the trimmed V and J ends, which lost 9 bases and 4 bases, there was a span of 15 bases. CDR1 and CDR2 (germline): MDHEN, SYDVKM.

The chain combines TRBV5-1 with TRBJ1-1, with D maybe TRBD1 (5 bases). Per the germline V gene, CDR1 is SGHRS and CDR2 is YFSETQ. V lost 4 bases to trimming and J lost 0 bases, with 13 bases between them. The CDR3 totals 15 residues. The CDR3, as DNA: TGCGCCAGCAGCCCCGTGCAGGGTTTGAACACTGAAGCTTTCTTT. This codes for CASSPVQGLNTEAFF.

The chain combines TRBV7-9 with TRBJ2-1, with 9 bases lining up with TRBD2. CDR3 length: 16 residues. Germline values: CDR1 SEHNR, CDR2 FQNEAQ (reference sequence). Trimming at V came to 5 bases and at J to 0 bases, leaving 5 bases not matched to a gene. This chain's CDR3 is CASSHVAGVSYNEQFF. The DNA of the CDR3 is TGTGCCAGCAGCCACGTAGCGGGAGTCTCCTACAATGAGCAGTTCTTC.

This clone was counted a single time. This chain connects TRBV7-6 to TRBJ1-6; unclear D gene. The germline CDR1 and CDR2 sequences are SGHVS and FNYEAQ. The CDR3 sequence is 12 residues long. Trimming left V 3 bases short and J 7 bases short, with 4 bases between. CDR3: CASSFPNSPLHF. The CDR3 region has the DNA TGTGCCAGCAGCTTTCCCAATTCACCCCTCCACTTT.

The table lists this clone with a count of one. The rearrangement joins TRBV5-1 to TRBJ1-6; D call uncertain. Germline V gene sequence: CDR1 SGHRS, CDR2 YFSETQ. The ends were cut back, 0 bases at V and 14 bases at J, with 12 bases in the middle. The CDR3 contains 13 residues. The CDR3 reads CASSLEGPGTLHF. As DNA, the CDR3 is TGCGCCAGCAGCTTGGAAGGGCCCGGAACCCTCCACTTT.

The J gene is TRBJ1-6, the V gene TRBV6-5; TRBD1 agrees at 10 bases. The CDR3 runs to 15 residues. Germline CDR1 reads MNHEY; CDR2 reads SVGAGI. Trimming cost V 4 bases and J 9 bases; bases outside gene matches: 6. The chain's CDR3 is CASSLGGQGPSPLHF. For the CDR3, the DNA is TGTGCCAGCAGTTTGGGGGGACAGGGGCCTTCACCCCTCCACTTT.

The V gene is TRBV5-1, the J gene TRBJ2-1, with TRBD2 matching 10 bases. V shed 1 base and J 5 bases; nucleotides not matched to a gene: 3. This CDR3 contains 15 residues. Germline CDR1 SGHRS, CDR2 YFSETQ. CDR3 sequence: CASSLWTSGDNEQFF. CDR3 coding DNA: TGCGCCAGCAGCTTGTGGACTAGCGGTGACAATGAGCAGTTCTTC. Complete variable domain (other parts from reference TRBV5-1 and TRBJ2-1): KAGVTQTPRYLIKTRGQQVTLSCSPISGHRSVSWYQQTPGQGLQFLFEYFSETQRNKGNFPGRFSGRQFSNSRSEMNVSTLELGDSALYLCASSLWTSGDNEQFFGPGTRLTVL.

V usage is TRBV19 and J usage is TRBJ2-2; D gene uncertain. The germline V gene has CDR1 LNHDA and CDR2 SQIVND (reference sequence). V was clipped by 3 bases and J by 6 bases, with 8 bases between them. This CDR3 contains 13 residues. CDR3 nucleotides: TGTGCCAGTAGTATTCACGTGTCCGGGGAGCTGTTTTTT. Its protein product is CASSIHVSGELFF. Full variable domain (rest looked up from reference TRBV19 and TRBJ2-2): DGGITQSPKYLFRKEGQNVTLSCEQNLNHDAMYWYRQDPGQGLRLIYYSQIVNDFQKGDIAEGYSVSREKKESFPLTVTSAQKNPTAFYLCASSIHVSGELFFGEGSRLTVL.

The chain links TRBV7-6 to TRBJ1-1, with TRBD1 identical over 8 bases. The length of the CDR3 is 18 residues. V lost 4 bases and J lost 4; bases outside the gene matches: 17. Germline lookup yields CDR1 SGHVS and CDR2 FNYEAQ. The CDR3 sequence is CASSSASVGRGRGTEAFF. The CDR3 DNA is TGTGCCAGCAGCTCCGCCAGCGTGGGCAGGGGGCGCGGCACTGAAGCTTTCTTT.

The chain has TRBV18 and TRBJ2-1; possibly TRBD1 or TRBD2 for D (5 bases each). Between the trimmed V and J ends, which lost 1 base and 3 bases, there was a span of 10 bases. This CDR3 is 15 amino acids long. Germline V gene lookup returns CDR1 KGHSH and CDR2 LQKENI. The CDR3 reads CASSPRQRYYNEQFF. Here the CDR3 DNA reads TGTGCCAGCTCACCACGACAGCGGTACTACAATGAGCAGTTCTTC.

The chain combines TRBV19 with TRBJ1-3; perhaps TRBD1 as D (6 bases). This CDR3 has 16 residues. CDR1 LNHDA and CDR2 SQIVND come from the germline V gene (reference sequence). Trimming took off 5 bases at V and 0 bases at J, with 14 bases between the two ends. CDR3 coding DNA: TGTGCCAGTAGTTTCCTCCCGGGGGCCTCTGGAAACACCATATATTTT. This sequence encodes CASSFLPGASGNTIYF.

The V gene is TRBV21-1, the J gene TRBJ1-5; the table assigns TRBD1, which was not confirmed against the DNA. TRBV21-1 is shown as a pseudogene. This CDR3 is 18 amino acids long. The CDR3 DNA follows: TGTGCCAGCAGTCCCGAGCCCAGGGGGCGATCCATTGGTCAGCCCCAGCATTTT. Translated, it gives CASSPEPRGRSIGQPQHF.

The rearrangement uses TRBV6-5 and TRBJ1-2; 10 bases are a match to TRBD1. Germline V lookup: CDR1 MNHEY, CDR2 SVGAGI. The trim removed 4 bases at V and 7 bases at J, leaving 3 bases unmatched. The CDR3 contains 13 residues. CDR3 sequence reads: CASSFGQGVGYTF. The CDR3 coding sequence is TGTGCCAGCAGTTTCGGACAGGGGGTTGGCTACACCTTC.

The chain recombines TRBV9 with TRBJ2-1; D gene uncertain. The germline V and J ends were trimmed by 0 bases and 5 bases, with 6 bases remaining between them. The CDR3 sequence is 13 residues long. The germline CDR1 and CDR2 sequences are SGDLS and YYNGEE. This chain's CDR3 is CASSVGWNNEQFF. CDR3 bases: TGTGCCAGCAGCGTAGGATGGAACAATGAGCAGTTCTTC.

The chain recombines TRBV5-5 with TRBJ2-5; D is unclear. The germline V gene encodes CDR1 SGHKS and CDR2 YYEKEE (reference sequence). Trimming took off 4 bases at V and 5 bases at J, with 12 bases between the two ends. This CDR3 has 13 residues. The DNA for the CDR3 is TGTGCCAGCAGCCCGACAATGGCGGAGACCCAGTACTTC. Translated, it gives CASSPTMAETQYF.

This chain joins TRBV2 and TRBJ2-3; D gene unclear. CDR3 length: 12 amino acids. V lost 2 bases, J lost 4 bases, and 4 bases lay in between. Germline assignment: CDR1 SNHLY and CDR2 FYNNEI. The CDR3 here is CASSEWPDTQYF. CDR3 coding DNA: TGTGCCAGCAGTGAATGGCCAGATACGCAGTATTTT.

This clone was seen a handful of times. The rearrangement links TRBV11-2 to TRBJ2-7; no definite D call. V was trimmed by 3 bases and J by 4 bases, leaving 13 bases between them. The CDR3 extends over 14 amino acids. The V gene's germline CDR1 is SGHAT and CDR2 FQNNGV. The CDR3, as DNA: TGTGCCAGCAGCTTCGAAGAAGGCGAGTACGAGCAGTACTTC. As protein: CASSFEEGEYEQYF.

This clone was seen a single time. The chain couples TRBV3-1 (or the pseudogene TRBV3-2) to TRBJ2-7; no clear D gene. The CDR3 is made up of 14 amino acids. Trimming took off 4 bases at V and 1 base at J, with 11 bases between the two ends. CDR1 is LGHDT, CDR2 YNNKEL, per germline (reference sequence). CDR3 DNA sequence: TGTGCCAGCAGCCCCTATCCGCCTTCCTACGAGCAGTACTTC. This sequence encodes CASSPYPPSYEQYF.

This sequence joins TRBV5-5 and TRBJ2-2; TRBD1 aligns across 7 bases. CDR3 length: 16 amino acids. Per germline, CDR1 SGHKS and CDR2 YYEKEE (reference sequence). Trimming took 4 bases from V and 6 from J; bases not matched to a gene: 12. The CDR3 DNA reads TGTGCCAGCAGCCGGGTAGGGGGCTTATCGTCCGGGGAGCTGTTTTTT. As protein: CASSRVGGLSSGELFF. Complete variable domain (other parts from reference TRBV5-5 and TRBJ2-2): DAGVTQSPTHLIKTRGQQVTLRCSPISGHKSVSWYQQVLGQGPQFIFQYYEKEERGRGNFPDRFSARQFPNYSSELNVNALLLGDSALYLCASSRVGGLSSGELFFGEGSRLTVL.

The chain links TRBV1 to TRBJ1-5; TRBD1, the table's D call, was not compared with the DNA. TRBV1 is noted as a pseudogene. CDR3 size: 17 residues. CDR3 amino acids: CTSSQYGGRVKNQPQHF. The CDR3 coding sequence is TGCACCAGCAGCCAATACGGTGGCAGGGTTAAGAATCAGCCCCAGCATTTT.

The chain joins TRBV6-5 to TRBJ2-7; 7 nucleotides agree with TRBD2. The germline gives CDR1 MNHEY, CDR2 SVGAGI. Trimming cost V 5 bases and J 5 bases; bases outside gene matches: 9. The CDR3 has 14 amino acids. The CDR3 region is CASSTRLAFDEQYF. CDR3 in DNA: TGTGCCAGCAGTACTAGACTAGCATTCGACGAGCAGTACTTC.

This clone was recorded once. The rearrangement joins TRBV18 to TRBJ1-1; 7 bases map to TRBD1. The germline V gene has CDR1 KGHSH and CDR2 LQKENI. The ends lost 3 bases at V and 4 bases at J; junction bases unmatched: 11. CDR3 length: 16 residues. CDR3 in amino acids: CASSPAQYRGGTEAFF. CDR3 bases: TGTGCCAGCTCACCGGCCCAATACAGGGGTGGCACTGAAGCTTTCTTT.

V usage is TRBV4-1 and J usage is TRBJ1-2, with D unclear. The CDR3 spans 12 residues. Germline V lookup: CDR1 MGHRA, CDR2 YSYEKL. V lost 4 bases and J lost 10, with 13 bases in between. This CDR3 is CASSPRRGSYTF. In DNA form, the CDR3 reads TGCGCCAGCAGCCCTAGACGAGGTTCCTACACCTTC.